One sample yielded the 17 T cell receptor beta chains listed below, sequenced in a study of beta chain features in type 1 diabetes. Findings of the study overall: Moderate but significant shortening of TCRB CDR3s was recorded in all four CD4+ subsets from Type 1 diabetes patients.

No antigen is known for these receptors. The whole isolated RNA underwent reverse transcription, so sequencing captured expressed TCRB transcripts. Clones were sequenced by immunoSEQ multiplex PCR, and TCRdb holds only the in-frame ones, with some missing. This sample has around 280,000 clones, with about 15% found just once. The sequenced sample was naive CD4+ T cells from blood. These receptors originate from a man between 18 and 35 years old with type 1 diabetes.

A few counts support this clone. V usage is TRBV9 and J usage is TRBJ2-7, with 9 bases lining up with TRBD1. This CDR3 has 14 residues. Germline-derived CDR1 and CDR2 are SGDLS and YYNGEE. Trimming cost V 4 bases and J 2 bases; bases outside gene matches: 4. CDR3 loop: CASSHGQGTYEQYF. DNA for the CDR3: TGTGCCAGCAGCCACGGACAGGGGACCTACGAGCAGTACTTC.

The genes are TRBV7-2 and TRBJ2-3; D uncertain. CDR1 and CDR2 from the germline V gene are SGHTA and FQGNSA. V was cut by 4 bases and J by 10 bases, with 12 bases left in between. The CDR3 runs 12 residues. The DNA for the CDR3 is TGTGCCAGCAGCTCACGACGGGTCGCGCAGTATTTT. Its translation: CASSSRRVAQYF.

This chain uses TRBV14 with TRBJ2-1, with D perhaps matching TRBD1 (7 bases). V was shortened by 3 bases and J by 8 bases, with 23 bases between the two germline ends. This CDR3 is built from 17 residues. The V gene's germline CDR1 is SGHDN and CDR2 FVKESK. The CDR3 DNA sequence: TGTGCCAGCAGCCAGACACGTGCAGGGGGGAGTAGGGATGAGCAGTTCTTC. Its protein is CASSQTRAGGSRDEQFF. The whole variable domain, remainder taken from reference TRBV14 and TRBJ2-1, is EAGVTQFPSHSVIEKGQTVTLRCDPISGHDNLYWYRRVMGKEIKFLLHFVKESKQDESGMPNNRFLAERTGGTYSTLKVQPAELEDSGVYFCASSQTRAGGSRDEQFFGPGTRLTVL.

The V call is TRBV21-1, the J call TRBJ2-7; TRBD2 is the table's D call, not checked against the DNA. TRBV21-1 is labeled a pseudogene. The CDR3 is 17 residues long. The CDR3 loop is CASSKLPPAGDSSEQYF. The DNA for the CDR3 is TGTGCCAGCAGCAAACTGCCACCAGCGGGAGATTCCTCCGAGCAGTACTTC.

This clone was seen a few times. This CDR3 reads CASSPDRFNYEQYF. The CDR3 bases are TGTGCCAGCAGCCCGGACAGGTTTAACTACGAGCAGTACTTC. The chain is built from TRBV5-4 and TRBJ2-7; TRBD1 aligns across 7 bases. The CDR3 has 14 amino acids. V lost 4 bases and J lost 3; bases outside the gene matches: 7. Germline lookup yields CDR1 SGHNT and CDR2 YYREEE (reference sequence).

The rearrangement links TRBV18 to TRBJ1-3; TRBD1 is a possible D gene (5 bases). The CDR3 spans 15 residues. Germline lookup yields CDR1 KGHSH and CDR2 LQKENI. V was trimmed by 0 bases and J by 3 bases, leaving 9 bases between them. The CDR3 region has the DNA TGTGCCAGCTCACCACCTGTCGGGGGTGGAAACACCATATATTTT. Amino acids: CASSPPVGGGNTIYF.

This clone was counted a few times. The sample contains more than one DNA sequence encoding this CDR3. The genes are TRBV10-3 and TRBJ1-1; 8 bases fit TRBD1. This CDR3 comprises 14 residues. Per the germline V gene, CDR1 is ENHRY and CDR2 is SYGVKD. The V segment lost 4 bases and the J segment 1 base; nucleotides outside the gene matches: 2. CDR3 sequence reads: CAISAGQGNTEAFF. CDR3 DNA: TGTGCCATCAGTGCCGGACAGGGGAACACTGAAGCTTTCTTT.

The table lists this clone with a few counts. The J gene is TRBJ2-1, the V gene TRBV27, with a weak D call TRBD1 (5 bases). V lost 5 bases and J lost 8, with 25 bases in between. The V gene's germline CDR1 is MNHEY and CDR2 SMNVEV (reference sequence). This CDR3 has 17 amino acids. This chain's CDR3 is CASSSYTTWGLGDEQFF. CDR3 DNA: TGTGCCAGCAGTAGTTATACGACTTGGGGCCTAGGCGATGAGCAGTTCTTC.

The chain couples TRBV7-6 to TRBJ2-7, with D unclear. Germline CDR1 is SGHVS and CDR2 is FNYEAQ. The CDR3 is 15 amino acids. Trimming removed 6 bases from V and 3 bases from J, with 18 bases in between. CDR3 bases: TGTGCCAGCAGTCTATTGACGACGAGAGGCTACGAGCAGTACTTC. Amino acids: CASSLLTTRGYEQYF.

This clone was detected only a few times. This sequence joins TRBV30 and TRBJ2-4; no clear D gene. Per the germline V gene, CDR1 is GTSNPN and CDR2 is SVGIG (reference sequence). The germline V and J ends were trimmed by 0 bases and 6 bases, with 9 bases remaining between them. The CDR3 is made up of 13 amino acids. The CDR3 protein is CAWSVQHPNIQYF. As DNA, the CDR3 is TGTGCCTGGAGTGTACAACACCCAAACATTCAGTACTTC. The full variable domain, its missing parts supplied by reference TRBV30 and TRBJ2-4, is SQTIHQWPATLVQPVGSPLSLECTVEGTSNPNLYWYRQAAGRGLQLLFYSVGIGQISSEVPQNLSASRPQDRQFILSSKKLLLSDSGFYLCAWSVQHPNIQYFGAGTRLSVL.

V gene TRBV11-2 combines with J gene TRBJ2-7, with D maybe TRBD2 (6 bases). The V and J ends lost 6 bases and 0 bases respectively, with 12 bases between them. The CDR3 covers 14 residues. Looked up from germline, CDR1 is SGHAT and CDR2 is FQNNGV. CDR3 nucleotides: TGTGCCAGCAGGTTTAGCGGTGGCTCCTACGAGCAGTACTTC. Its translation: CASRFSGGSYEQYF. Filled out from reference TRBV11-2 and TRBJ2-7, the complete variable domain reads EAGVAQSPRYKIIEKRQSVAFWCNPISGHATLYWYQQILGQGPKLLIQFQNNGVVDDSQLPKDRFSAERLKGVDSTLKIQPAKLEDSAVYLCASRFSGGSYEQYFGPGTRLTVT.

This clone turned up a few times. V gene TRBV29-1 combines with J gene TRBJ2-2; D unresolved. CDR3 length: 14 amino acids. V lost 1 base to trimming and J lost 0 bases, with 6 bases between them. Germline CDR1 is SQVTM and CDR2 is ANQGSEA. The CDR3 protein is CSVEVSANTGELFF. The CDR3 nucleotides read TGCAGCGTTGAAGTCAGCGCGAACACCGGGGAGCTGTTTTTT.

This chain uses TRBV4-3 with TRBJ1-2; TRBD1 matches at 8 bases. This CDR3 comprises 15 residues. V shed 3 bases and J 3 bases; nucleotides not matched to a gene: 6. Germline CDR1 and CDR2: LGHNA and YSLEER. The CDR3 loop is CASSHTRQGYYGYTF. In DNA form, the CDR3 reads TGCGCCAGCAGCCATACGCGACAGGGGTACTATGGCTACACCTTC.

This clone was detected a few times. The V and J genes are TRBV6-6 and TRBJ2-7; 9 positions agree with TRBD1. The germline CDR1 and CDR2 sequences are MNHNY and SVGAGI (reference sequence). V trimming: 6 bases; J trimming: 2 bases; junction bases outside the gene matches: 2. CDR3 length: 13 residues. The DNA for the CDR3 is TGTGCCAGCAGCGGACAGGGGACCTACGAGCAGTACTTC. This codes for CASSGQGTYEQYF.

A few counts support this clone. DNA of the CDR3: TGTGCCAGCTCAAAGGGACTAGCGGAAGATACGCAGTATTTT. This gives the protein CASSKGLAEDTQYF. This chain uses TRBV18 with TRBJ2-3; 11 bases match TRBD2. The junction had 3 bases not matched to a gene; V was cut back by 5 bases and J by 5 bases. Germline V gene sequence: CDR1 KGHSH, CDR2 LQKENI. CDR3 length: 14 residues.

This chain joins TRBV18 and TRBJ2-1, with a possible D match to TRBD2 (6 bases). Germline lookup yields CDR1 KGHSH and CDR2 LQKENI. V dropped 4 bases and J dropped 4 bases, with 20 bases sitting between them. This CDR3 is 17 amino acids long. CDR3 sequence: CASSRRYTGEVYNEQFF. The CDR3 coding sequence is TGTGCCAGCTCACGTCGATATACGGGAGAGGTTTACAATGAGCAGTTCTTC.

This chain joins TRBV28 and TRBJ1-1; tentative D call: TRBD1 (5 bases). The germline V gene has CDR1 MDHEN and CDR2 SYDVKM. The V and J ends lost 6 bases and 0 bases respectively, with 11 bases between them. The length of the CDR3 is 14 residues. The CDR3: CASRGGTVNTEAFF. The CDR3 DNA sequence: TGTGCCAGCAGGGGAGGGACGGTGAACACTGAAGCTTTCTTT. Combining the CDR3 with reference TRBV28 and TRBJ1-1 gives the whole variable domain DVKVTQSSRYLVKRTGEKVFLECVQDMDHENMFWYRQDPGLGLRLIYFSYDVKMKEKGDIPEGYSVSREKKERFSLILESASTNQTSMYLCASRGGTVNTEAFFGQGTRLTVV.